The clone carrying this T cell receptor (beta chain) was picked up one time. These data come from a study of blood T cell repertoires in COVID-19. The V and J ends lost 3 bases and 5 bases respectively, with 22 bases between them. Germline V CDR1 and CDR2: SGHRS, YFSETQ. This CDR3 has 17 amino acids. The protocol was immunoSEQ multiplex PCR, while the TCRdb copy is restricted to in-frame clones and leaves out a portion. The table includes about 130,000 clones, roughly 83% detected once. Sequenced: peripheral blood. V gene TRBV5-1 combines with J gene TRBJ2-3; D might be TRBD2 (7 bases). This clonotype originated in an elderly woman with acute or convalescent COVID-19. The CDR3 spells CASSSGRWGGSEDTQYF. The DNA for the CDR3 is TGCGCCAGCAGCTCCGGACGGTGGGGGGGCTCCGAAGATACGCAGTATTTT.